Below, 10 T cell receptor beta chains from the same sample are listed, as sequenced in a study of cytomegalovirus exposure and HLA in healthy donors. The PCR used 60 Vbeta and 13 Jbeta primers. Produced via immunoSEQ multiplex PCR; TCRdb's table is partial and in-frame only. The data hold about 130,000 clones, with around 83% observed a single time. Sequencing was performed on PBMCs. These receptors came from a man aged 50-59 years in good health and CMV-seronegative.

The rearrangement uses TRBV6-4 and TRBJ1-6; D gene uncertain. Germline CDR1 is MRHNA and CDR2 is SNTAGT. The CDR3 extends over 14 amino acids. V lost 6 bases and J 7 bases, leaving 13 bases between the germline ends. Written as DNA, the CDR3 is TGTGCCAGCAGAGACACTCTTTACAATTCACCCCTCCACTTT. Amino acid sequence: CASRDTLYNSPLHF.

The chain joins TRBV7-6 to TRBJ2-1; D not certain. Per the germline V gene, CDR1 is SGHVS and CDR2 is FNYEAQ. The V end lost 1 base, the J end lost 3 bases, and 16 bases lay between the germline ends. The CDR3 totals 17 residues. The CDR3 sequence: CASSLGIVTSNYNEQFF. The CDR3 DNA reads TGTGCCAGCAGCTTAGGAATAGTCACCTCTAACTACAATGAGCAGTTCTTC. Together with reference TRBV7-6 and TRBJ2-1, the CDR3 gives the full variable domain: GAGVSQSPRYKVTKRGQDVALRCDPISGHVSLYWYRQALGQGPEFLTYFNYEAQQDKSGLPNDRFSAERPEGSISTLTIQRTEQRDSAMYRCASSLGIVTSNYNEQFFGPGTRLTVL.

Here the CDR3 reads CASRNGLAFQETQYF. The CDR3 bases are TGTGCCAGTAGAAACGGACTAGCCTTCCAAGAGACCCAGTACTTC. V gene TRBV19 combines with J gene TRBJ2-5; 8 bases fit TRBD2. Germline V gene sequence: CDR1 LNHDA, CDR2 SQIVND (reference sequence). This CDR3 has 15 amino acids. With 6 bases clipped from V and 1 base from J, the junction kept 7 bases outside the gene matches.

This CDR3 reads CSVEDAGGGGAPYEQYF. CDR3 nucleotide sequence: TGCAGCGTTGAAGATGCGGGCGGAGGAGGGGCCCCCTACGAGCAGTACTTC. The chain couples TRBV29-1 to TRBJ2-7, with a possible D match to TRBD2 (6 bases). With 0 bases removed from V and 2 bases from J, the gap between germline ends came to 20 bases. The V gene's germline CDR1 is SQVTM and CDR2 ANQGSEA. This CDR3 comprises 17 residues.

The rearrangement joins TRBV5-6 to TRBJ2-2; D gene uncertain. Germline V CDR1 and CDR2: SGHDT, YYEEEE. V was cut by 1 base and J by 1 base, with 5 bases left in between. The CDR3 consists of 14 residues. The CDR3 region has the DNA TGTGCCAGCAGCTTGTTACAGAACACCGGGGAGCTGTTTTTT. Translating gives CASSLLQNTGELFF. Full variable domain (rest looked up from reference TRBV5-6 and TRBJ2-2): DAGVTQSPTHLIKTRGQQVTLRCSPKSGHDTVSWYQQALGQGPQFIFQYYEEEERQRGNFPDRFSGHQFPNYSSELNVNALLLGDSALYLCASSLLQNTGELFFGEGSRLTVL.

This clone has more than one count but fewer than ten. The rearrangement uses TRBV5-6 and TRBJ1-1; perhaps TRBD1 as D (6 bases). Per the germline V gene, CDR1 is SGHDT and CDR2 is YYEEEE. Between the trimmed V and J ends, which lost 2 bases and 3 bases, there was a span of 11 bases. CDR3 size: 14 residues. CDR3 sequence (DNA): TGTGCCAGCAGCTTACAGGGTTTGGACACTGAAGCTTTCTTT. This sequence encodes CASSLQGLDTEAFF.

CDR3 amino acids: CASSPHKYNEQFF. CDR3 sequence (DNA): TGTGCCAGCTCACCCCACAAGTACAATGAGCAGTTCTTC. This chain connects TRBV18 to TRBJ2-1; D not certain. CDR3 size: 13 residues. Germline CDR1 reads KGHSH; CDR2 reads LQKENI. V was cut by 3 bases and J by 4 bases, with 7 bases left in between.

This clone was recorded once. V is TRBV7-6 and J is TRBJ1-6, with 9 bases fitting TRBD1. The CDR3 length is 15 residues. Losses at the gene ends were 5 bases for V and 7 bases for J; bases not matched to a gene: 6. The V gene's germline CDR1 is SGHVS and CDR2 FNYEAQ. CDR3 region: CASSGSGTGNSPLHF. In DNA, the CDR3 is TGTGCCAGCAGCGGATCCGGGACAGGGAATTCACCCCTCCACTTT.

This clone was seen more than once but under ten times. The genes are TRBV5-1 and TRBJ2-5, with D possibly being TRBD2 (5 bases). The germline CDR1 and CDR2 sequences are SGHRS and YFSETQ. This CDR3 comprises 12 residues. V was cut by 6 bases and J by 5 bases, with 11 bases left in between. DNA of the CDR3: TGCGCCAGCAAAGTAGCGAGGGAGACCCAGTACTTC. Protein sequence: CASKVARETQYF.

The V call is TRBV2, the J call TRBJ2-7; tentative D call: TRBD2 (5 bases). The germline CDR1 and CDR2 sequences are SNHLY and FYNNEI. The CDR3 contains 14 residues. V lost 4 bases and J lost 3, with 13 bases in between. The CDR3 loop reads CASSVYGGSYEQYF. Here the CDR3 DNA reads TGTGCCAGCAGTGTATACGGTGGGAGCTACGAGCAGTACTTC.